A single sample is the source of the 27 T cell receptor beta chains below, sequenced in a study of cytomegalovirus exposure and HLA in healthy donors. 13 Jbeta primers and 60 Vbeta primers were used for the PCR. Method: immunoSEQ multiplex PCR; TCRdb's copy keeps in-frame clones and lacks some. This repertoire includes 130,000 or so clones. Sequenced sample: PBMCs. The source of these receptors is an older woman in good health and CMV-seronegative.

This chain joins TRBV5-1 and TRBJ1-2; TRBD1 agrees at 7 bases. From germline, CDR1 is SGHRS and CDR2 YFSETQ. Losses at the gene ends were 5 bases for V and 0 bases for J; bases not matched to a gene: 4. The CDR3 sequence is 14 residues long. The CDR3: CASSMTGTNYGYTF. The DNA for the CDR3 is TGCGCCAGCAGTATGACAGGGACTAACTATGGCTACACCTTC.

The chain combines TRBV27 with TRBJ2-2; D unclear. CDR1 is MNHEY and CDR2 is SMNVEV in the germline V gene (reference sequence). The CDR3 covers 16 residues. V lost 2 bases and J lost 1, with 11 bases in between. The CDR3 sequence is CASSLLAHMNTGELFF. As DNA, the CDR3 is TGTGCCAGCAGTTTACTTGCACACATGAACACCGGGGAGCTGTTTTTT.

The V and J genes are TRBV6-5 and TRBJ2-5; 7 positions agree with TRBD1. The germline V gene encodes CDR1 MNHEY and CDR2 SVGAGI. The CDR3 consists of 15 residues. J lost 2 bases, V lost 6 bases, and 9 bases had no gene match. The chain's CDR3 is CASSLRRTGQETQYF. The CDR3 DNA sequence: TGTGCCAGCAGCCTACGACGGACAGGTCAAGAGACCCAGTACTTC.

The V and J genes are TRBV2 and TRBJ2-1, with 7 bases identical to TRBD2. This CDR3 region has 14 residues. Germline CDR1 and CDR2: SNHLY and FYNNEI. After removal of 6 bases from V and 10 bases from J, the junction contained 12 bases not matched to a gene. CDR3 DNA: TGTGCCAGCAGGCGGTGGGGAGGGCCGGAGGAGCAGTTCTTC. Its protein product is CASRRWGGPEEQFF. Full variable domain (rest looked up from reference TRBV2 and TRBJ2-1): EPEVTQTPSHQVTQMGQEVILRCVPISNHLYFYWYRQILGQKVEFLVSFYNNEISEKSEIFDDQFSVERPDGSNFTLKIRSTKLEDSAMYFCASRRWGGPEEQFFGPGTRLTVL.

The chain is built from TRBV28 and TRBJ1-2; TRBD1 is a possible D gene (5 bases). This CDR3 spans 14 amino acids. Deletions cut 4 bases from V and 4 bases from J, with 13 bases between. In germline, CDR1 is MDHEN, CDR2 SYDVKM. In nucleotides, the CDR3 is TGTGCCAGCAGTTACAGGCAGGCCTCCTATGGCTACACCTTC. This translates into CASSYRQASYGYTF.

The chain is built from TRBV5-1 and TRBJ2-1; TRBD2 might be the D (5 bases). The CDR3 contains 15 residues. In germline, CDR1 is SGHRS, CDR2 YFSETQ. Trimming stripped 1 base from V and 4 bases from J, with 12 bases between. The CDR3 here is CASSLTGRGYNEQFF. In DNA, the CDR3 is TGCGCCAGCAGCTTGACCGGACGGGGATACAATGAGCAGTTCTTC.

This sequence joins TRBV5-4 and TRBJ2-1; TRBD2 is a possible D gene (6 bases). The V and J ends lost 5 bases and 5 bases respectively, with 11 bases between them. Germline V gene lookup returns CDR1 SGHNT and CDR2 YYREEE (reference sequence). The CDR3 is 13 residues long. This chain's CDR3 is CASSRGTNNEQFF. CDR3 nucleotide sequence: TGTGCCAGCAGTCGGGGGACCAACAATGAGCAGTTCTTC.

The V gene is TRBV6-1, the J gene TRBJ1-5; possibly TRBD1 for D (6 bases). With 3 bases removed from V and 7 bases from J, the gap between germline ends came to 10 bases. The CDR3 runs to 13 residues. CDR1 is MNHNS, CDR2 SASEGT, per germline. CDR3 DNA: TGTGCCAGCAGTGACAGGGGTTGGCAGCCCCAGCATTTT. Protein sequence: CASSDRGWQPQHF.

The chain has TRBV27 and TRBJ1-3, with TRBD1 matching over 7 bases. The V gene end was trimmed by 3 bases and the J gene end by 3 bases; junction bases not matched to a gene: 5. The germline gives CDR1 MNHEY, CDR2 SMNVEV (reference sequence). This CDR3 contains 15 residues. The CDR3 is CASSFRQGDGNTIYF. The CDR3 bases are TGTGCCAGCAGTTTCAGACAGGGCGATGGAAACACCATATATTTT.

The chain links TRBV19 to TRBJ2-2; 7 bases align to TRBD1. Germline V gene sequence: CDR1 LNHDA, CDR2 SQIVND (reference sequence). The CDR3 has 16 amino acids. Germline trimming cut 10 bases from V and 1 base from J; bases unmatched to any gene: 12. CDR3 nucleotides: TGTGCCATCCTATTTCAGGGGACAGAGAACACCGGGGAGCTGTTTTTT. This codes for CAILFQGTENTGELFF.

This chain joins TRBV11-2 and TRBJ2-3, with 9 bases matching TRBD2. From germline, CDR1 is SGHAT and CDR2 FQNNGV. CDR3 length: 15 residues. V shed 5 bases and J 6 bases; nucleotides not matched to a gene: 9. The CDR3 nucleotides read TGTGCCAGCAGCATAGGAGCGGGAGGTTCGGATACGCAGTATTTT. Protein product: CASSIGAGGSDTQYF.

The genes are TRBV10-2 and TRBJ1-2; D remains unclear. The CDR3 is made up of 15 amino acids. Germline CDR1 and CDR2: WSHSY and SAAADI. Trimming removed 4 bases at V and 4 bases at J, with 16 bases between. The CDR3 sequence: CASSARDPGGYGYTF. CDR3 coding DNA: TGCGCCAGCAGTGCCCGAGACCCCGGCGGCTATGGCTACACCTTC.

The gene calls are TRBV4-2 and TRBJ2-5, with no clear D. Germline lookup yields CDR1 LGHNA and CDR2 YNFKEQ. V gave up 0 bases and J gave up 2 bases, with 13 bases separating them. CDR3 size: 16 residues. CDR3 in amino acids: CASSQELTSRQETQYF. The CDR3 DNA follows: TGTGCCAGCAGCCAAGAGCTGACTTCTAGGCAAGAGACCCAGTACTTC.

The chain carries TRBV9 and TRBJ2-1, with TRBD2 identical over 12 bases. V lost 3 bases, J lost 6 bases, and 4 bases stayed unmatched. In germline, CDR1 is SGDLS, CDR2 YYNGEE. The CDR3 contains 15 residues. CDR3 nucleotides: TGTGCCAGCAGCGCTAGCGGGAGGGATTTCAATGAGCAGTTCTTC. Translating gives CASSASGRDFNEQFF. Combining the CDR3 with reference TRBV9 and TRBJ2-1 gives the whole variable domain DSGVTQTPKHLITATGQRVTLRCSPRSGDLSVYWYQQSLDQGLQFLIQYYNGEERAKGNILERFSAQQFPDLHSELNLSSLELGDSALYFCASSASGRDFNEQFFGPGTRLTVL.

The chain joins TRBV19 to TRBJ1-1, with no clear D. The CDR3 is 15 amino acids. The germline CDR1 and CDR2 sequences are LNHDA and SQIVND (reference sequence). Trimming stripped 4 bases from V and 1 base from J, with 13 bases between. The chain's CDR3 is CASSNPRRGNTEAFF. Written as DNA, the CDR3 is TGTGCCAGTAGTAACCCCAGGCGGGGGAACACTGAAGCTTTCTTT.

About this clone itself: Other DNA sequences from this sample encode an identical CDR3 as well. The chain combines TRBV18 with TRBJ1-4; 10 bases agree with TRBD1. There are 15 residues in the CDR3. The ends lost 3 bases at V and 4 bases at J; junction bases unmatched: 2. CDR1 is KGHSH and CDR2 is LQKENI in the germline V gene. DNA for the CDR3: TGTGCCAGCTCACCCGGGACAGGGGTTAATGAAAAACTGTTTTTT. Translation gives CASSPGTGVNEKLFF.

The chain carries TRBV5-1 and TRBJ1-6; D is undetermined. Germline V gene sequence: CDR1 SGHRS, CDR2 YFSETQ. The CDR3 has 14 residues. Trimming took off 0 bases at V and 10 bases at J, with 11 bases between the two ends. This chain's CDR3 is CASSLERPWSPLHF. DNA for the CDR3: TGCGCCAGCAGCTTGGAGAGGCCATGGTCACCCCTCCACTTT. Filled out from reference TRBV5-1 and TRBJ1-6, the complete variable domain reads KAGVTQTPRYLIKTRGQQVTLSCSPISGHRSVSWYQQTPGQGLQFLFEYFSETQRNKGNFPGRFSGRQFSNSRSEMNVSTLELGDSALYLCASSLERPWSPLHFGNGTRLTVT.

V usage is TRBV7-9 and J usage is TRBJ2-7; D uncertain. Trimming removed 5 bases at V and 6 bases at J, with 11 bases between. The CDR3 runs 12 residues. CDR1 is SEHNR, CDR2 FQNEAQ, per germline (reference sequence). CDR3 DNA: TGTGCCAGCAGCCCTGGTGAGGTCGAGCAGTACTTC. Its protein is CASSPGEVEQYF. Variable domain in full (rest from reference TRBV7-9 and TRBJ2-7): DTGVSQNPRHKITKRGQNVTFRCDPISEHNRLYWYRQTLGQGPEFLTYFQNEAQLEKSRLLSDRFSAERPKGSFSTLEIQRTEQGDSAMYLCASSPGEVEQYFGPGTRLTVT.

The chain links TRBV19 to TRBJ1-5; D unresolved. Trimming took 3 bases from V and 4 from J, leaving 16 bases between them. This CDR3 has 16 residues. CDR1 is LNHDA and CDR2 is SQIVND in the germline V gene (reference sequence). CDR3 sequence reads: CASSMVFARGNQPQHF. For the CDR3, the DNA is TGTGCCAGTAGTATGGTATTCGCTCGGGGAAATCAGCCCCAGCATTTT.

The V gene is TRBV11-3, the J gene TRBJ2-5; 9 positions match TRBD2. Per the germline V gene, CDR1 is SGHNT and CDR2 is YENEEA. The V and J ends lost 4 bases and 5 bases, in that order; junction bases with no gene match: 17. There are 18 residues in the CDR3. The DNA for the CDR3 is TGTGCCAGCAGCTCCAGGGGCAGTCTAGCGGGGAACTTCGAGACCCAGTACTTC. It yields the protein CASSSRGSLAGNFETQYF.

V is TRBV27 and J is TRBJ1-3; TRBD1 agrees at 7 bases. Per the germline V gene, CDR1 is MNHEY and CDR2 is SMNVEV (reference sequence). The V gene end was trimmed by 11 bases and the J gene end by 2 bases; junction bases not matched to a gene: 6. The CDR3 runs to 13 residues. This CDR3 is CASGRGPGNTIYF. As DNA, the CDR3 is TGTGCCTCCGGAAGGGGGCCTGGAAACACCATATATTTT.

V gene TRBV4-1 combines with J gene TRBJ1-1; D perhaps matches TRBD1 (5 bases). Trimming removed 1 base at V and 3 bases at J, with 12 bases between. The CDR3 extends over 15 amino acids. The germline CDR1 and CDR2 sequences are MGHRA and YSYEKL. DNA of the CDR3: TGCGCCAGCAGCCAAGGGGACGGAGGGCACACTGAAGCTTTCTTT. It specifies CASSQGDGGHTEAFF.

The chain links TRBV28 to TRBJ1-6; D is ambiguous. The CDR3 consists of 16 residues. Germline CDR1 MDHEN, CDR2 SYDVKM. Trimming took 6 bases from V and 10 from J, leaving 22 bases between them. Here the CDR3 DNA reads TGTGCCAGCAGCCTACACCCGAGGACTTCTTGGTCACCCCTCCACTTT. Its protein is CASSLHPRTSWSPLHF.

This chain connects TRBV10-3 to TRBJ1-2; 10 bases align to TRBD1. CDR1 and CDR2 (germline): ENHRY, SYGVKD. V was pared by 3 bases and J by 10 bases, with 8 bases of the junction left unmatched. The CDR3 loop spans 14 amino acids. CDR3 residues: CAISDQWDRGAYTF. CDR3 bases: TGTGCCATCAGTGATCAGTGGGACAGGGGTGCCTACACCTTC.

V usage is TRBV2 and J usage is TRBJ2-5, with 10 positions matching TRBD1. Looked up from germline, CDR1 is SNHLY and CDR2 is FYNNEI. This CDR3 region has 14 residues. V was clipped by 8 bases and J by 4 bases; unmatched bases: 7. The CDR3 DNA sequence: TGTGCCAGCGCAGACAGGGGGCCTCCAGAGACCCAGTACTTC. Its protein is CASADRGPPETQYF.

CDR3: CASSDTGTGGDEQFF. CDR3 nucleotide sequence: TGTGCCAGCAGTGATACCGGGACAGGGGGCGATGAGCAGTTCTTC. V usage is TRBV6-4 and J usage is TRBJ2-1; 12 positions agree with TRBD1. Germline values: CDR1 MRHNA, CDR2 SNTAGT. Germline trimming cut 3 bases from V and 8 bases from J; bases unmatched to any gene: 5. There are 15 residues in the CDR3.

J is TRBJ1-1 and V is TRBV6-1; tentative D call: TRBD1 (5 bases). V lost 7 bases and J lost 4, with 13 bases in between. Germline assignment: CDR1 MNHNS and CDR2 SASEGT. This CDR3 is 13 amino acids long. Here the CDR3 DNA reads TGTGCCAGCAATATCTGGGGGGGCACTGAAGCTTTCTTT. It is translated as CASNIWGGTEAFF.